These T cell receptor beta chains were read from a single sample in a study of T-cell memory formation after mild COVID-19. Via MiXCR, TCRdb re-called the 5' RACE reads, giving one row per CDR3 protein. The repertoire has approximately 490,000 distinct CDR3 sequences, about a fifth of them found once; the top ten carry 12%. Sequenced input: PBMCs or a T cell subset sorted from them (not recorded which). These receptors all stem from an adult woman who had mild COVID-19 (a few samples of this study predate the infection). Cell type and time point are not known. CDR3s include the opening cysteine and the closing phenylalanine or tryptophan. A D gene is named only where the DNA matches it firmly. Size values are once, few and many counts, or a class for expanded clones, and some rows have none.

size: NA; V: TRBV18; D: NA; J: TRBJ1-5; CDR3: CASSPDSFGDGQPQHF; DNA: TGTGCCAGCTCACCAGACTCGTTTGGGGACGGGCAGCCCCAGCATTTT
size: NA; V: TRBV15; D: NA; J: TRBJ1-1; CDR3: CATSTSTGPNTEAFF; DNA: TGTGCCACCAGCACTTCGACAGGTCCGAACACTGAAGCTTTCTTT
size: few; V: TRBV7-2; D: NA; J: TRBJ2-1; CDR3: CASSLTATGRGDEQFF; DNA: TGTGCCAGCAGCTTAACTGCCACGGGGCGAGGTGATGAGCAGTTCTTC
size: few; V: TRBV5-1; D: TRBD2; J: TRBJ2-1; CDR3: CASSSTGLAGDHEQFF; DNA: TGCGCCAGCAGCTCCACGGGACTAGCGGGAGATCATGAGCAGTTCTTC
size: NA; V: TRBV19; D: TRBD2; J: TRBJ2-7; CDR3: CASSESGRSSYEQYF; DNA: TGTGCCAGTAGTGAGAGCGGGAGGAGCTCCTACGAGCAGTACTTC
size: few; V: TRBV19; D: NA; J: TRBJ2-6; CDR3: CASTHRETSGANVLTF; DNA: TGTGCCAGTACCCATCGGGAGACCTCTGGGGCCAACGTCCTGACTTTC
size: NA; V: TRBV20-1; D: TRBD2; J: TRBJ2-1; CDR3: CSARRLAGGPSYNEQFF; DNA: TGCAGTGCTCGTCGACTAGCGGGGGGGCCTAGCTACAATGAGCAGTTCTTC
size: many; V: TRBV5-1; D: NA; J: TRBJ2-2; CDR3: CASSLAKDRPTGELFF; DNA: TGCGCCAGCAGCTTGGCAAAGGACCGACCCACCGGGGAGCTGTTTTTT
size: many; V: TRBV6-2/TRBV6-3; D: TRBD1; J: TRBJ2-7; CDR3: CASSSSTGLQDF; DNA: TGTGCCAGCAGTTCCTCGACAGGGTTGCAAGACTTC
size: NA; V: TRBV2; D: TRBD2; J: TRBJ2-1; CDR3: CASSVMPGLVSPEQFF; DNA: TGTGCCAGCAGTGTCATGCCGGGACTAGTATCCCCTGAGCAGTTCTTC
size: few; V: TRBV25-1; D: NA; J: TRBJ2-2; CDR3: CASSEGWGVNTGELFF; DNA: TGTGCCAGCAGTGAAGGCTGGGGGGTTAACACCGGGGAGCTGTTTTTT
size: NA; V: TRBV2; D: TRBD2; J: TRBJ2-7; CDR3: CASSDRLAHSYEQYF; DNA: TGTGCCAGCAGTGATCGACTAGCGCACTCCTACGAGCAGTACTTC
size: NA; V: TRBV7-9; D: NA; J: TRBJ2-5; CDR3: CASSSALRRETQYF; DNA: TGTGCCAGCAGCTCGGCCCTCAGGAGGGAGACCCAGTACTTC
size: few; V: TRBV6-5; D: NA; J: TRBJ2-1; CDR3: CASSYSTLAGLVYNEQFF; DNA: TGTGCCAGCAGTTACTCTACCTTAGCCGGACTGGTATACAATGAGCAGTTCTTC
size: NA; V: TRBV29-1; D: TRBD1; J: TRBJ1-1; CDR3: CSVRDRGNTEAFF; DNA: TGCAGCGTTAGGGACAGGGGAAACACTGAAGCTTTCTTT
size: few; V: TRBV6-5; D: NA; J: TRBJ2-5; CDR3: CASSSPRGSYQETQYF; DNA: TGTGCCAGCAGTTCACCCCGGGGTTCGTACCAAGAGACCCAGTACTTC
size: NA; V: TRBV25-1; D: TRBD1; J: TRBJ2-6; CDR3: CASSPPGTGISGANVLTF; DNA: TGTGCCAGCAGTCCTCCCGGGACAGGGATCTCTGGGGCCAACGTCCTGACTTTC
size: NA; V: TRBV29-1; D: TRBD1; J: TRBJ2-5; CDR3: CSVRGQGRETQYF; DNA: TGCAGCGTCAGAGGACAGGGCAGGGAGACCCAGTACTTC
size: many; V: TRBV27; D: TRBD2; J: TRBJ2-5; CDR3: CASSFLAGGQETQYF; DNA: TGTGCCAGCAGTTTCCTAGCGGGGGGTCAAGAGACCCAGTACTTC
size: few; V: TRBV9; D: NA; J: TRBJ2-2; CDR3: CASSNLDWVNTGELFF; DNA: TGTGCCAGCAGCAATCTAGATTGGGTCAACACCGGGGAGCTGTTTTTT
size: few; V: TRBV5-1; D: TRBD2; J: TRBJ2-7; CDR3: CASSPDGAGLYEQYF; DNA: TGCGCCAGCTCCCCCGATGGAGCGGGGCTCTACGAGCAGTACTTC
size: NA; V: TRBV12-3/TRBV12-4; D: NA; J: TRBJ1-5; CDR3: CASSLMAEAGGPQHF; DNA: TGTGCCAGCAGTTTGATGGCGGAGGCTGGGGGGCCCCAGCATTTT
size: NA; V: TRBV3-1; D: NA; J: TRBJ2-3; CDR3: CASSHPPRASERGTDTQYF; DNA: TGTGCCAGCAGCCATCCCCCCCGGGCTAGCGAACGGGGCACAGATACGCAGTATTTT
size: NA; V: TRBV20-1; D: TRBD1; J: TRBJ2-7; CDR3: CSARVRGQVHEQYF; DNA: TGCAGTGCTAGAGTTCGGGGACAGGTCCACGAGCAGTACTTC